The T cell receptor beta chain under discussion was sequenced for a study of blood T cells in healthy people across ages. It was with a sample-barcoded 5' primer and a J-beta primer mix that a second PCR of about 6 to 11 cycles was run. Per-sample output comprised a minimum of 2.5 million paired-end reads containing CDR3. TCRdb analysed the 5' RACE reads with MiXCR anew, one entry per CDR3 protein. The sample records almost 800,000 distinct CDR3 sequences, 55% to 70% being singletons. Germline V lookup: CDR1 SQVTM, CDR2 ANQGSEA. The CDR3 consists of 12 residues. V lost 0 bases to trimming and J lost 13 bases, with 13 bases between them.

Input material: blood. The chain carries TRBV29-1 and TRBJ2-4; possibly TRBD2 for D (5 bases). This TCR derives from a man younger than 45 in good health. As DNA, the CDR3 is TGCAGCGTTGAAGATCAAGGAAGGGAGCAGTACTTC. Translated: CSVEDQGREQYF.